This T cell receptor (beta chain) derives from a study of human T cells and chemical hapten exposure (dated by TCRdb to the early 2020s). In terms of the full investigation: For sensitization, 2% DPC in acetone was applied to a 2 cm by 2 cm area of upper inner arm skin. Weekly therapeutic DPC doses were additionally applied to the scalp of patients throughout the roughly 25-week study period. For TCR sequencing, blood came from about 29 alopecia patients at anywhere from one to four time points (pre-sensitization, 2, 6 and 24 weeks). The study tracked peripheral blood TCR repertoire changes in vivo during primary and secondary sensitization to the hapten diphenylcyclopropenone (DPC) in alopecia patients. Libraries were pooled for sequencing, and variation in per-sample TCR yields was attributed mainly to small differences in library volumes within the pool. Most of the patients in the cohort were female, and the cohort covered alopecia areata with under or over 50% scalp involvement, alopecia totalis and alopecia universalis. Patch testing was done on the upper back using Finn chambers containing 0.01% DPC, and results were scored after 6 days according to International Contact Dermatitis Research Group standards. Patient blood was sampled pre-sensitization (week 0) and at 2, 6 and about 24 weeks after DPC sensitization. General conclusions and limits of the study: Repeated subsampling changed both the strength of the expansion versus patch-test correlation and the threshold at which the correlation became significant. Significantly more large CDR3 similarity clusters were formed by expanded TCRs than by pre-sensitization or healthy control sets, consistent with antigen-driven responses. The number of PT1 expanded TCRs positively correlated with patch test score, significant at thresholds 8, 16 and 32 but not 4. DPC sensitization did not change the number of TCRs with a frequency above 1 in 1000, and there was no evidence of changes in global repertoire structure. Alopecia, a presumed autoimmune disease, was present in all patients, so the immune response of the patients might differ from that of healthy individuals.

Receptor amplification or capture employed RACE. Sequencing was carried out with a NextSeq 500. During library preparation, unique molecular identifiers were attached to individual cDNA molecules so that TCRs could be counted quantitatively and reproducibly. For every blood RNA sample, sequencing covered both the TCR alpha and TCR beta chains. Per the authors' processing: A median of around 96,000 TCRs per sample was observed, with a range of about 23,224 to 690,600. The Decombinator software suite was used to annotate the V, J and CDR3 of the TCR reads. To make PS versus PT1 abundance plots, every sample was subsampled to the same number of TCRs (28,000). Expanded TCRs were defined as absent before sensitization and observed at least eight times at the 2-week time point. In TCRdb, the public reads were trimmed at Q25 with fastp and aligned with MiXCR, with productive beta chains retained. Rows with a matching CDR3 protein are joined into one entry that keeps the most common DNA and genes. The V and J calls reflect TCRdb's pipeline rather than the authors' work. Counted in this sample were 300,000 to 350,000 distinct CDR3 sequences; around 7% of them appeared once. The ten most abundant clones make up 8.4% of the sample.

The sample's time point, from its label and the paper: patch test 1, 2 weeks after DPC sensitization. In light of the paper, this sample's treatment or condition label describes: therapeutic diphenylcyclopropenone sensitization with weekly scalp DPC. At every patch-test visit, the blood draw took place before the patch test was put on. Eligible patients were aged 18 to 70, diagnosed with alopecia, deemed suitable for DPC therapy, and excluded if pregnant. Total RNA was isolated from unfractionated whole blood collected in Tempus Blood RNA tubes. CDR1 is given as MNHEY and CDR2 as SMNVEV, both from the germline V gene (reference sequence). The trim is 6 bases for V and 1 base for J, with a gap of 12 bases between the germline ends. Its CDR3 holds 14 amino acids, cysteine through phenylalanine. The retained sequence is limited to the CDR3, 42 bases, with the frame set at the first base. The sample holds a few counts of this clonotype. Its recognized antigen is unknown. Within one base of it there is no much larger clone, and no base qualities were kept.

This chain joins TRBV27 to TRBJ1-1; possibly the D gene is TRBD1, per 5 matching bases. The input for sequencing was whole blood, taken in connection with sensitization to the hapten diphenylcyclopropenone (DPC). The TCR was taken from a woman aged 18-29 years with alopecia areata. Some clones in this sample may be carry-over from other donors' samples. The CDR3 has the sequence CASSKRGSNTEAFF. The nucleotides are TGTGCCAGCAGCAAAAGGGGCTCGAACACTGAAGCTTTCTTT.